This T cell receptor (beta chain) was recovered during a study of blood T cell repertoires in COVID-19. Study summary: Samples came from the United States, Italy and Spain, spanning acute and convalescent COVID-19.

Original data processing: The authors estimated nucleated cell counts from reference gene primer amplification. TCRdb's table, derived via immunoSEQ multiplex PCR, lists solely in-frame clones and lacks some. Clone size and V and J calls were adopted from that table, with D and trimming inferred from the DNA. The sample holds approximately 47,000 clones, approximately 80% seen once. The CDR3 length is 15 residues. V trimming: 4 bases; J trimming: 1 base; junction bases outside the gene matches: 6. Germline V gene lookup returns CDR1 LNHDA and CDR2 SQIVND (reference sequence). This chain uses TRBV19 with TRBJ1-1, with 7 bases identical to TRBD1. The specimen sequenced was peripheral blood. The source of this sequence is a man aged 55 to 70 with acute or convalescent COVID-19. The CDR3 protein is CASSRGGQENTEAFF. The DNA of the CDR3 is TGTGCCAGTAGTAGGGGCGGACAGGAGAACACTGAAGCTTTCTTT.